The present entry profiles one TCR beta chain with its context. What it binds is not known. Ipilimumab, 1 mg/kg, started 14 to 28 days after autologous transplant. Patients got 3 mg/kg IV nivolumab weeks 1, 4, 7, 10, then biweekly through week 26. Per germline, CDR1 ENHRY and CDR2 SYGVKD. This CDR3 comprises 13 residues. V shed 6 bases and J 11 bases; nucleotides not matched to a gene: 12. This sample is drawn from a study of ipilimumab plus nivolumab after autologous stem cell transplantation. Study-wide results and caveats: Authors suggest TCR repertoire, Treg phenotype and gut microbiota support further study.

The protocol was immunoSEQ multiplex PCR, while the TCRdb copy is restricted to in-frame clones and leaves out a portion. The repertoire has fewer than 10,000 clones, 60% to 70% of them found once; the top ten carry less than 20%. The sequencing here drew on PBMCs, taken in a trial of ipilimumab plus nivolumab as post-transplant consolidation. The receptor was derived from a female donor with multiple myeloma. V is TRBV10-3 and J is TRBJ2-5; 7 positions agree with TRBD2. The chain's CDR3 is CAIRNTPAGEQYF. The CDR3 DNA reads TGTGCCATCAGGAATACCCCCGCGGGGGAGCAGTACTTC.